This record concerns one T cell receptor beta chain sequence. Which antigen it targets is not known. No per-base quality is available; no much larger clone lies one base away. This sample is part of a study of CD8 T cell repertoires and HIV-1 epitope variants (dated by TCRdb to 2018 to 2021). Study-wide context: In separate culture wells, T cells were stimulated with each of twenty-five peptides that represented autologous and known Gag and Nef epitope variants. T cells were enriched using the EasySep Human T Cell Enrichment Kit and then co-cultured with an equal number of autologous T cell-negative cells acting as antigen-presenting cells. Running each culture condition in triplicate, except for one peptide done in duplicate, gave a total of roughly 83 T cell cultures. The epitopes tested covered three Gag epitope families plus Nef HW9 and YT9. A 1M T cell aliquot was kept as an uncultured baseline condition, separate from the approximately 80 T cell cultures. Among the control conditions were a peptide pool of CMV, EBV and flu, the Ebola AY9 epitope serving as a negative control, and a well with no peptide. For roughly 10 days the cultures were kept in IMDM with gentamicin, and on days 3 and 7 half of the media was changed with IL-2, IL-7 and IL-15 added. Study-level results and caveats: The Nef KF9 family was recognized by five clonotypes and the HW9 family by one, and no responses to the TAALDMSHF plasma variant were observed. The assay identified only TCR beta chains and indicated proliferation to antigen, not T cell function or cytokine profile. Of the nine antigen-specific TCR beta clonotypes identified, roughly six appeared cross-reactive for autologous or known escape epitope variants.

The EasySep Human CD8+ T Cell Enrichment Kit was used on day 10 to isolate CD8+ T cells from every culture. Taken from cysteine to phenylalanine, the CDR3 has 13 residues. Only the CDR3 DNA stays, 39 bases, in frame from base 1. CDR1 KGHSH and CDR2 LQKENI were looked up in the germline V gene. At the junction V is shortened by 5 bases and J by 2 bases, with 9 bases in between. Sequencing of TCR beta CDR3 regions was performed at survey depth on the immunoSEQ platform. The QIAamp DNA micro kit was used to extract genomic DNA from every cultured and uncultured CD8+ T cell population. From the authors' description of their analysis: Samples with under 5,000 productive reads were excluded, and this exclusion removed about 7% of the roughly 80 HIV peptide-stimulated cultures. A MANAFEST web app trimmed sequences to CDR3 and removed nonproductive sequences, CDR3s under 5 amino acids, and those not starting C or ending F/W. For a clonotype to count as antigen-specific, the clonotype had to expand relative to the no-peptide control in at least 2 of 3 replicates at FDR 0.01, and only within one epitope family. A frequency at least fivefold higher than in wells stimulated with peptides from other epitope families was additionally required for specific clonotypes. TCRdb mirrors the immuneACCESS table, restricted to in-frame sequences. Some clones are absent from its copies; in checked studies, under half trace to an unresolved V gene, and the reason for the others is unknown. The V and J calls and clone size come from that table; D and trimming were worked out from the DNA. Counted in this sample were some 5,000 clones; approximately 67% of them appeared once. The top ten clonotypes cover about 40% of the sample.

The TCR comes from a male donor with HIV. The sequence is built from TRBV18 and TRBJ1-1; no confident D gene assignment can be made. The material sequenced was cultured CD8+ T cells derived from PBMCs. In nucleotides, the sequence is TGTGCCAGCTCATCGGTCACCAACACTGAAGCTTTCTTT. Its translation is CASSSVTNTEAFF.